These T cell receptor beta chains were read from a single sample in a study of T-cell reconstitution after alpha-beta-depleted transplantation in children. TCRdb passed the PCR reads through MiXCR, listing each CDR3 protein once. In the table there are around 440,000 distinct CDR3 sequences, roughly 10% of which are singletons. This specimen was PBMCs, taken before TCRalphabeta/CD19-depleted stem cell transplant. The source of these receptors is a child aged 2 to 10 with inherited bone marrow failure, due to receive a stem cell transplant. Both conserved end residues are part of each CDR3. D genes are given only for firm matches. Size values are once, few and many counts, or a class for expanded clones, and some rows have none.

v_gene,j_gene,len,d_gene,abundance,CDR3nt,CDR3aa
TRBV4-3,TRBJ2-2,14,TRBD1,.,TGCGCCAGCAGCCATTACAGGGGTCCCGGGGAGCTGTTTTTT,CASSHYRGPGELFF
TRBV21-1,TRBJ1-2,16,.,many,TGTGCCAGCAGCAAAGATGGGGTGGGGACAGCCTATGGCTACACCTTC,CASSKDGVGTAYGYTF
TRBV30,TRBJ2-3,12,.,.,TGTGCCTGGAGTGTACTGGTAGATACGCAGTATTTT,CAWSVLVDTQYF
TRBV5-1,TRBJ2-1,15,.,many,TGCGCCAGCAGCTTGGAGCCCGGACTTCACAATGAGCAGTTCTTC,CASSLEPGLHNEQFF
TRBV5-1,TRBJ2-7,15,.,many,TGCGCCAGCAGCTTGTATGGAAAAACGTCCTACGAGCAGTACTTC,CASSLYGKTSYEQYF
TRBV7-9,TRBJ2-5,16,.,many,TGTGCCAGGGAGGCCTGGGCAGCCTGCAGCCAAGAGACCCAGTACTTC,CAREAWAACSQETQYF
TRBV6-1,TRBJ1-5,13,TRBD1,.,TGTGCCACGGGACAGGGTCGCAATCAGCCCCAGCATTTT,CATGQGRNQPQHF
TRBV15,TRBJ2-1,13,.,.,TGTGCCACCCGAGTGCGGAACTACAATGAGCAGTTCTTC,CATRVRNYNEQFF
TRBV12-3/TRBV12-4,TRBJ1-5,15,.,many,TGTGCCAGCAGTTTGTCTTCGGGGGGGAATCAGCCCCAGCATTTT,CASSLSSGGNQPQHF
TRBV20-1,TRBJ2-2,15,.,.,TGCAGTGCTAGAGAGGGCAGAATCAACACCGGGGAGCTGTTTTTT,CSAREGRINTGELFF
TRBV13,TRBJ2-7,14,.,many,TGTGCCAGCAGCTTATTCCGGGATAATGGAGAGCAGTACTTC,CASSLFRDNGEQYF
TRBV4-3,TRBJ2-3,15,TRBD1,many,TGCGCCAGCAGCCAGGGGGACAGAAACACAGATACGCAGTATTTT,CASSQGDRNTDTQYF
TRBV27,TRBJ2-3,15,.,many,TGTGCCAGCAGTTTATTCCAACAGGGAACAGATACGCAGTATTTT,CASSLFQQGTDTQYF
TRBV19,TRBJ2-7,13,.,.,TGTGCCAGTAGTATCCCCCTCATCGGCGAGCAGTACTTC,CASSIPLIGEQYF
TRBV11-2,TRBJ2-1,13,.,many,TGTGCCAGCAGCCCGTACTACTCCAATGAGCAGTTCTTC,CASSPYYSNEQFF
TRBV6-2/TRBV6-3,TRBJ2-3,14,TRBD2,many,TGTGCCAGCACCGAGGAGCGGGAGACAGATACGCAGTATTTT,CASTEERETDTQYF
TRBV2,TRBJ2-2,16,TRBD1,.,TGTGCCAGCAGCGAGTTCCAGGGGGCTTGGACCGGGGAGCTGTTTTTT,CASSEFQGAWTGELFF